The clone carrying this T cell receptor (beta chain) was seen a few times. What it recognizes is unknown. On average, the one heparinised blood draw given by each donor was approximately 120 mL. Germline loops: CDR1 SQVTM, CDR2 ANQGSEA. The CDR3 loop spans 11 amino acids. V shed 4 bases, J shed 7 bases, and the junction held 3 bases outside the gene matches. This entry is derived from a study of beta chain features in type 1 diabetes. Study conclusions and caveats: Since sequencing was performed on cDNA, cells with high TCR expression could be over-represented. Shorter TCRB CDR3s, moderately but significantly so, were found in Type 1 diabetes patients in all four CD4+ subsets. More deletions and fewer insertions at VDJ junctions were found in patients with type 1 diabetes.

All of the isolated RNA was reverse transcribed, so expressed TCRB transcripts were sequenced. Sequencing was performed with immunoSEQ multiplex PCR; in TCRdb, only in-frame clones are kept and a portion is missing. The sample includes roughly 260,000 clones, about a fifth seen only once; the top ten take around 0.028%. The J gene is TRBJ1-2, the V gene TRBV29-1, with 7 bases that match TRBD1. The sequence came from a woman in her 40s with type 1 diabetes. The sample was naive CD4+ T cells from blood. CDR3 region: CSVAGTAGYTF. The DNA of the CDR3 is TGCAGCGTTGCAGGGACAGCTGGCTACACCTTC.